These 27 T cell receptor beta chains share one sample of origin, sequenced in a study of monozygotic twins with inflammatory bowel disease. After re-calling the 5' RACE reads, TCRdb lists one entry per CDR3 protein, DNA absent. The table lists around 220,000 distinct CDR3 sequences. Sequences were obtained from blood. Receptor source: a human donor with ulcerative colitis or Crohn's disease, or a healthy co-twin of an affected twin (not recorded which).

Here the CDR3 reads CASSLGGVRETQYF. The chain links TRBV5-1 to TRBJ2-5; absent DNA, TCRdb's TRBD1 call cannot be checked. Germline V lookup: CDR1 SGHRS, CDR2 YFSETQ. This CDR3 contains 14 residues.

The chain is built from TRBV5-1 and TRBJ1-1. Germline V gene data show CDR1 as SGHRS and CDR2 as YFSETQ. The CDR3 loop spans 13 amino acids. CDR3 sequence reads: CASSLAPKGEAFF.

CDR3 sequence: CASRWTALGETQYF. The rearrangement joins TRBV12-3 or TRBV12-4 to TRBJ2-5; the D call of TRBD2 rests on TCRdb alone, since no DNA is present to check it. This CDR3 region has 14 residues.

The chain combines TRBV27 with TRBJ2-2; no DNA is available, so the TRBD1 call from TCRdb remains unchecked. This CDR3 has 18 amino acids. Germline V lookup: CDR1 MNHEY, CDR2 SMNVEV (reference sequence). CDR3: CASSLKMWTAGNPGELFF.

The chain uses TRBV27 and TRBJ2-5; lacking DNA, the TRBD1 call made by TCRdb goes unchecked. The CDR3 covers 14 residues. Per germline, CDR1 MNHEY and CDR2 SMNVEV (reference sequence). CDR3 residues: CASSPRQGMETQYF.

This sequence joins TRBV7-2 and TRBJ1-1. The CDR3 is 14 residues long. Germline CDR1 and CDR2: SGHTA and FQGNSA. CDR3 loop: CASSLGIGVTEAFF.

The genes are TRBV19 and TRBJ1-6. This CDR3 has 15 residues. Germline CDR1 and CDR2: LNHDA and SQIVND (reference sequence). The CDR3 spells CASSIPSSYNSPLHF.

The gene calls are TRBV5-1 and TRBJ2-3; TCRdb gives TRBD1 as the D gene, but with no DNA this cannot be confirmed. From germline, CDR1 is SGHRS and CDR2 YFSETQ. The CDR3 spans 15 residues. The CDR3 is CASSLVPGKADTQYF.

The CDR3: CASSVSGVANEKLFF. This chain joins TRBV9 and TRBJ1-4. CDR1 is SGDLS, CDR2 YYNGEE, per germline. This CDR3 region has 15 residues. Supplemented by reference TRBV9 and TRBJ1-4, the full variable domain reads DSGVTQTPKHLITATGQRVTLRCSPRSGDLSVYWYQQSLDQGLQFLIQYYNGEERAKGNILERFSAQQFPDLHSELNLSSLELGDSALYFCASSVSGVANEKLFFGSGTQLSVL.

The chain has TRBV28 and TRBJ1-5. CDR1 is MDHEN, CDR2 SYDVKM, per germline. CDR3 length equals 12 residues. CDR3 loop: CASSSGRKPQHF. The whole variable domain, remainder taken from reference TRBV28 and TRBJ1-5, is DVKVTQSSRYLVKRTGEKVFLECVQDMDHENMFWYRQDPGLGLRLIYFSYDVKMKEKGDIPEGYSVSREKKERFSLILESASTNQTSMYLCASSSGRKPQHFGDGTRLSIL.

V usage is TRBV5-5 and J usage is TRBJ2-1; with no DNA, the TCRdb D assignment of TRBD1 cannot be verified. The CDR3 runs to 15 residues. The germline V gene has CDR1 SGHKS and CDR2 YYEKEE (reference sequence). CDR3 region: CASSFPRDSYNEQFF. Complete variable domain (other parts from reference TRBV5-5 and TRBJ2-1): DAGVTQSPTHLIKTRGQQVTLRCSPISGHKSVSWYQQVLGQGPQFIFQYYEKEERGRGNFPDRFSARQFPNYSSELNVNALLLGDSALYLCASSFPRDSYNEQFFGPGTRLTVL.

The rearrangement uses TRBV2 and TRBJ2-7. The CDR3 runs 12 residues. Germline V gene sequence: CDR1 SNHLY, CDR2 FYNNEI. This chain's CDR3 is CATWKDFYEQYF.

Here the CDR3 reads CASSGQRDSLPSSNQPQHF. The rearrangement links TRBV11-1 to TRBJ1-5; TCRdb proposes TRBD1, but this gene call is untestable without DNA. CDR1 and CDR2 (germline): SGHAT, FQDESV (reference sequence). The CDR3 length is 19 residues.

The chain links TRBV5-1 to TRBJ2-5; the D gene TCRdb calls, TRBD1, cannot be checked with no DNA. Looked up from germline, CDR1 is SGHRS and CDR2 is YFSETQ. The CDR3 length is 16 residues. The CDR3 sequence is CASSLVGFRAQETQYF. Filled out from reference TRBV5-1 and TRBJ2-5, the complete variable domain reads KAGVTQTPRYLIKTRGQQVTLSCSPISGHRSVSWYQQTPGQGLQFLFEYFSETQRNKGNFPGRFSGRQFSNSRSEMNVSTLELGDSALYLCASSLVGFRAQETQYFGPGTRLLVL.

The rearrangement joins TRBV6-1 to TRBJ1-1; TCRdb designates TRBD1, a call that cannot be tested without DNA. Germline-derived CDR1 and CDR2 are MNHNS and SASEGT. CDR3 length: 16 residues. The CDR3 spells CASSDLAGGVESEAFF.

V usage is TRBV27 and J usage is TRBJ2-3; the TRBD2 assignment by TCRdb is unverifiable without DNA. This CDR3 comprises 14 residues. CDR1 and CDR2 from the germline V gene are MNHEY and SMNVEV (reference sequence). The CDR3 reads CASRSSGGAQAQYF.

The chain's CDR3 is CASSAGETQYF. The V call is TRBV5-4, the J call TRBJ2-5. Germline loops: CDR1 SGHNT, CDR2 YYREEE (reference sequence). The CDR3 sequence is 11 residues long.

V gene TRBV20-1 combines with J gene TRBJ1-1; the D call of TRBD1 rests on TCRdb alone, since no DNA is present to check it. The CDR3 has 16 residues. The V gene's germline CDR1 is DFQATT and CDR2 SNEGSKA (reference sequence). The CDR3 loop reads CSARVARFRQNTEAFF.

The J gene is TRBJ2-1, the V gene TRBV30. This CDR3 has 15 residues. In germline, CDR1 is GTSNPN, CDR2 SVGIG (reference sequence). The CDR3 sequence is CAWSVILSSYNEQFF. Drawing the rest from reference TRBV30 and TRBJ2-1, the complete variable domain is SQTIHQWPATLVQPVGSPLSLECTVEGTSNPNLYWYRQAAGRGLQLLFYSVGIGQISSEVPQNLSASRPQDRQFILSSKKLLLSDSGFYLCAWSVILSSYNEQFFGPGTRLTVL.

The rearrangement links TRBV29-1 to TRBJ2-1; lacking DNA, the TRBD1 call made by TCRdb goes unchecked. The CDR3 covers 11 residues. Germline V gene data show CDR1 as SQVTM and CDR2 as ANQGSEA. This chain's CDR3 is CSIGGMNEQFF.

The CDR3 sequence is CSVVPTGYQETQYF. The chain uses TRBV29-1 and TRBJ2-5. Germline values: CDR1 SQVTM, CDR2 ANQGSEA. The CDR3 is 14 amino acids.

CDR3: CASSFWQSPGEQYF. The genes are TRBV12-3 or TRBV12-4 and TRBJ2-7; TCRdb indicates TRBD1, and absent DNA this call remains unverified. The length of the CDR3 is 14 residues.

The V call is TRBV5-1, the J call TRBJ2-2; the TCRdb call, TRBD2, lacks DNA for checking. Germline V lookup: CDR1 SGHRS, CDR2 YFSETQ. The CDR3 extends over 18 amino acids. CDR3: CASSLRAPNYANTGELFF.

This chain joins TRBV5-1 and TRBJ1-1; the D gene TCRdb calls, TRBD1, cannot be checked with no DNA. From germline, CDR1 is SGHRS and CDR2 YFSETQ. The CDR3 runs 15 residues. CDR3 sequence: CASSLEGQGAYEAFF.

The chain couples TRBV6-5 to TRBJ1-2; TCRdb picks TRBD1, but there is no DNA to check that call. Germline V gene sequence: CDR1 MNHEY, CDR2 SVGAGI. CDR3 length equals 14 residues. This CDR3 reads CASSYSGQIYGYTF.

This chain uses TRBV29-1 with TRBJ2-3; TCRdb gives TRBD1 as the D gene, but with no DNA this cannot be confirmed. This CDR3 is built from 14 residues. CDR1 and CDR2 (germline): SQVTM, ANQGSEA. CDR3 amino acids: CSVAPPKDTDTQYF.

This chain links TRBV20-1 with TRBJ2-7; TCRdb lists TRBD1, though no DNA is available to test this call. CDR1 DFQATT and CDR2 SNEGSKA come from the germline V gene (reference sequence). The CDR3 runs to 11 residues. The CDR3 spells CSADVQGRQYF.